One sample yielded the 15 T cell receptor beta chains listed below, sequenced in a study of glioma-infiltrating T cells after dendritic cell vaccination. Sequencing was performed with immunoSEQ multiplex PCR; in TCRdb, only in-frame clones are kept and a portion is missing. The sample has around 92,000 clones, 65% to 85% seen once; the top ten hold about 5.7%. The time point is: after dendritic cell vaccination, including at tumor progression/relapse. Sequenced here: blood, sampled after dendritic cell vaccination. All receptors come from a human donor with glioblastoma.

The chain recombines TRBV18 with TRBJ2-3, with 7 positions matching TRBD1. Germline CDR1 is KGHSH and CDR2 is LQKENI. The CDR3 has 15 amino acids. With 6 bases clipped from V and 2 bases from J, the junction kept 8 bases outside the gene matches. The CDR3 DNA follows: TGTGCCAGCTCTCCCCGGGACAGCAACACAGATACGCAGTATTTT. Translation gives CASSPRDSNTDTQYF. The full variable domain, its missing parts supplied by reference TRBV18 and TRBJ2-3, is NAGVMQNPRHLVRRRGQEARLRCSPMKGHSHVYWYRQLPEEGLKFMVYLQKENIIDESGMPKERFSAEFPKEGPSILRIQQVVRGDSAAYFCASSPRDSNTDTQYFGPGTRLTVL.

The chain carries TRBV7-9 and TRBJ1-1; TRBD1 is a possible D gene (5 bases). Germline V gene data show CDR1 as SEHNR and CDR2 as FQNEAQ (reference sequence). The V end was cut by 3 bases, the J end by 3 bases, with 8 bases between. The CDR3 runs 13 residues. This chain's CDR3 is CASSLGEDTEAFF. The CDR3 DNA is TGTGCCAGCAGCTTGGGGGAGGACACTGAAGCTTTCTTT.

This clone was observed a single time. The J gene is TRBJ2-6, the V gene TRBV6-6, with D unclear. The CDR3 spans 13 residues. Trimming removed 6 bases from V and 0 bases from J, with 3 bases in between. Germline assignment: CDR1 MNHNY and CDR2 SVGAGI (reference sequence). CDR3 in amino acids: CASSISGANVLTF. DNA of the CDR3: TGTGCCAGCAGCATCTCTGGGGCCAACGTCCTGACTTTC.

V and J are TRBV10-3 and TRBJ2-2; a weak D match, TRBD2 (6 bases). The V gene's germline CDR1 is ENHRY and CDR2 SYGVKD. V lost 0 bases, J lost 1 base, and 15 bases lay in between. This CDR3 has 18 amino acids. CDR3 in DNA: TGTGCCATCAGTGAGTCGAGGAGGGAAGGGTGGAACACCGGGGAGCTGTTTTTT. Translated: CAISESRREGWNTGELFF.

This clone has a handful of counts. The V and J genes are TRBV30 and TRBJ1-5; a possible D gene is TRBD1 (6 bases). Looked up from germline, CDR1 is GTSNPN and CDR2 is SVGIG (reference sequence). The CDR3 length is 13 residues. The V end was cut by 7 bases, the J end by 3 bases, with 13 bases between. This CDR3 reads CASSTGFNQPQHF. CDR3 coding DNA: TGTGCCTCAAGTACAGGGTTCAATCAGCCCCAGCATTTT.

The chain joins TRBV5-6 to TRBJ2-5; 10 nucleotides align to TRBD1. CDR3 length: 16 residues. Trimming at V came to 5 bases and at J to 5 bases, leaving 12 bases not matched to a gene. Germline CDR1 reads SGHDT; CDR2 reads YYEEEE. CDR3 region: CASRRRDRGIVETQYF. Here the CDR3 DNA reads TGTGCCAGCAGGCGCCGGGACAGGGGAATCGTGGAGACCCAGTACTTC. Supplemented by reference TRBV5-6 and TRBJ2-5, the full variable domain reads DAGVTQSPTHLIKTRGQQVTLRCSPKSGHDTVSWYQQALGQGPQFIFQYYEEEERQRGNFPDRFSGHQFPNYSSELNVNALLLGDSALYLCASRRRDRGIVETQYFGPGTRLLVL.

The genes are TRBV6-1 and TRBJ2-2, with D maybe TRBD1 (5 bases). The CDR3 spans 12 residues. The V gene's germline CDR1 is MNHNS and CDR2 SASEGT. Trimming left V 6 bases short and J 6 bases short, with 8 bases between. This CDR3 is CASRQASGELFF. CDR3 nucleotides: TGTGCCAGCAGACAGGCCTCCGGGGAGCTGTTTTTT.

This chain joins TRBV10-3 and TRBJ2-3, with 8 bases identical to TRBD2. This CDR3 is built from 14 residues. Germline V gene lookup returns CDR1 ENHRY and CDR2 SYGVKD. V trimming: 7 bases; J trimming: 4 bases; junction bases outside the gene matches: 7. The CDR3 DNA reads TGTGCCATCACGCCCAGCGGGGGCTCAGATACGCAGTATTTT. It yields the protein CAITPSGGSDTQYF.

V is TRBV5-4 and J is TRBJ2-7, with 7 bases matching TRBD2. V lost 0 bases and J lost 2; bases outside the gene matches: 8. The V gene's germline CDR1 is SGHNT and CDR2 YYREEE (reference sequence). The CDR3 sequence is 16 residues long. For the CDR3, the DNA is TGTGCCAGCAGCTTGGAGCTAGCGGTTGCCCCCTACGAGCAGTACTTC. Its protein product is CASSLELAVAPYEQYF.

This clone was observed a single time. CDR3 sequence: CATSRVTGWKGNYGYTF. CDR3 nucleotides: TGTGCCACCAGCAGAGTAACAGGGTGGAAGGGGAACTATGGCTACACCTTC. The chain links TRBV15 to TRBJ1-2; perhaps TRBD1 as D (6 bases). The CDR3 is made up of 17 amino acids. CDR1 LNHNV and CDR2 YYDKDF come from the germline V gene (reference sequence). V was shortened by 1 base and J by 2 bases, with 17 bases between the two germline ends.

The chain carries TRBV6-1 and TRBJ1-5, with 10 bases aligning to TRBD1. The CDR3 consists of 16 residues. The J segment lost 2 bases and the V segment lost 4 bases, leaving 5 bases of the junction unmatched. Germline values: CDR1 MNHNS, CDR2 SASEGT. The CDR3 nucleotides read TGTGCCAGCAGTGGGACAGGGGGATTTGGCAATCAGCCCCAGCATTTT. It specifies CASSGTGGFGNQPQHF.

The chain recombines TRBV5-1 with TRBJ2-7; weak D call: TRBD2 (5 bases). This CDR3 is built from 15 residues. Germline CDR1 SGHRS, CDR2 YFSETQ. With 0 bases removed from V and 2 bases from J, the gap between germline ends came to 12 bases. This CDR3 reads CASSLGGVGTYEQYF. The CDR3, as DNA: TGCGCCAGCAGCTTGGGTGGGGTCGGGACCTACGAGCAGTACTTC.

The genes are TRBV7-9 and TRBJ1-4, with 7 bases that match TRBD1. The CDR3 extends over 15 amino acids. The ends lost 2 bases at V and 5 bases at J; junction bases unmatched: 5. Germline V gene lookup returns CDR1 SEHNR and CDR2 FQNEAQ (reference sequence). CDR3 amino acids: CASSLSAGGNEKLFF. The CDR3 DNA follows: TGTGCCAGCAGCTTAAGTGCAGGGGGAAATGAAAAACTGTTTTTT.

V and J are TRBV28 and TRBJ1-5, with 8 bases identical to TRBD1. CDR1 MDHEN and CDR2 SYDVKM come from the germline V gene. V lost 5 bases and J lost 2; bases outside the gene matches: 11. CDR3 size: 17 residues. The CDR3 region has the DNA TGTGCCAGCAGTCCCCCGGGACAGGAGTTTCGCAATCAGCCCCAGCATTTT. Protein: CASSPPGQEFRNQPQHF.

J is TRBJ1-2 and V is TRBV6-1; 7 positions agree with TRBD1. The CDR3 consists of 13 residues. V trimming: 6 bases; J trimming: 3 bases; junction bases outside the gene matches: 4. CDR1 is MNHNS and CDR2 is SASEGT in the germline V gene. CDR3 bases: TGTGCCAGCAGCCTTACAGGGGACTATGGCTACACCTTC. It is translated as CASSLTGDYGYTF.